This T cell receptor beta chain emerged from a study of metastatic and nonmetastatic thyroid tumors. This clone came up once. What it binds is unknown. Thyroid surgery had not been preceded by any treatment in any patient. The germline V gene encodes CDR1 SGHAT and CDR2 FQNNGV. With 4 bases removed from V and 2 bases from J, the gap between germline ends came to 12 bases. The CDR3 contains 15 residues. TCRdb re-clonotyped the PCR reads through MiXCR. The data contain 85,000 to 100,000 clones, over 9.5% of them singletons. Study-level findings and limits: Compared with benign nodules, malignant thyroid tumors were reported to have significantly higher TCR beta diversity in both blood and tumor.

This rearrangement joins TRBV11-2 to TRBJ2-1; D unresolved. Specimen: blood. This receptor was taken from a female donor with papillary thyroid cancer or a benign thyroid nodule (not recorded which). Some clones in this sample may be carry-over from other donors' samples. CDR3 protein: CASSSLSVTYNEQFF. The CDR3 DNA reads as TGTGCCAGCAGCTCCCTATCGGTTACCTACAATGAGCAGTTCTTC.